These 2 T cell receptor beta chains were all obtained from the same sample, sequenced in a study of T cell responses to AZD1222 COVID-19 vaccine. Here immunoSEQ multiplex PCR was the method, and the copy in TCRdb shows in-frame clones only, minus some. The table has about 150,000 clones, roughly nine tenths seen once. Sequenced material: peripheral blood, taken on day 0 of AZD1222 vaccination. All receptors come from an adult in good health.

This chain's CDR3 is CAWRRTVKETQYF. CDR3 nucleotide sequence: TGTGCCTGGAGGCGGACTGTTAAAGAGACCCAGTACTTC. V and J are TRBV30 and TRBJ2-5, with D perhaps TRBD2 (5 bases). This CDR3 comprises 13 residues. V was clipped by 3 bases and J by 3 bases, with 11 bases between them. The germline V gene has CDR1 GTSNPN and CDR2 SVGIG (reference sequence).

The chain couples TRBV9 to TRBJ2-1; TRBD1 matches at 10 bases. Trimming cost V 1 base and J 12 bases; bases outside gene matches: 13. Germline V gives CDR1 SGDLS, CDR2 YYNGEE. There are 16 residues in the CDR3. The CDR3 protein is CASSVKPGQGLSGQFF. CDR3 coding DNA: TGTGCCAGCAGCGTAAAGCCGGGACAGGGGTTGTCCGGGCAGTTCTTC.